The 25 T cell receptor beta chains reported below all come from one sample, sequenced in a study of OX40 agonist ivuxolimab in advanced cancers. Data came from immunoSEQ multiplex PCR; TCRdb stores just in-frame clones and leaves some out. This sample has 65,000 to 95,000 clones; 70% to 90% occur once, and the top ten carry 8% to 10%. The sequenced sample was CD4+ or CD8+ T cells sorted from blood, obtained in a trial of the OX40 agonist ivuxolimab. The receptors derive from an adult with an advanced solid tumor such as melanoma, head and neck, liver or kidney cancer.

This clone was recorded once. CDR3 in DNA: TGTGCCAGCAGTGAACAGACAGAGACCCAGTACTTC. Translated: CASSEQTETQYF. This rearrangement joins TRBV2 to TRBJ2-5; no clear D. V was shortened by 2 bases and J by 4 bases, with 5 bases between the two germline ends. The CDR3 runs to 12 residues. Germline loops: CDR1 SNHLY, CDR2 FYNNEI.

The chain combines TRBV5-4 with TRBJ2-1, with 9 bases matching TRBD1. The germline V gene encodes CDR1 SGHNT and CDR2 YYREEE (reference sequence). J was trimmed by 8 bases and V by 4 bases; bases with no gene match: 7. CDR3 size: 14 residues. CDR3: CASSRGTGLDEQFF. The CDR3 DNA reads TGTGCCAGCAGCCGCGGGACAGGGTTGGATGAGCAGTTCTTC.

V is TRBV28 and J is TRBJ1-1; TRBD1 might be the D (6 bases). V lost 0 bases and J lost 3, with 11 bases in between. Germline V gene sequence: CDR1 MDHEN, CDR2 SYDVKM. The CDR3 contains 15 residues. CDR3 sequence (DNA): TGTGCCAGCAGTTTATGGGGGGCGGGAGACACTGAAGCTTTCTTT. Its translation is CASSLWGAGDTEAFF.

The sample holds a few counts of this clone. The chain links TRBV7-3 to TRBJ1-3; tentatively, D is TRBD1 (5 bases). This CDR3 spans 14 amino acids. V was clipped by 2 bases and J by 2 bases, with 7 bases between them. CDR1 SGHTA and CDR2 FQGTGA come from the germline V gene. The CDR3 coding sequence is TGTGCCAGCAGCTTAGCAGGGCCTGGAAACACCATATATTTT. Its translation: CASSLAGPGNTIYF.

This clone occurred once. The chain combines TRBV19 with TRBJ1-2; 8 bases align to TRBD1. The CDR3 has 15 residues. V lost 5 bases to trimming and J lost 8 bases; unmatched junction nucleotides: 13. CDR1 LNHDA and CDR2 SQIVND come from the germline V gene (reference sequence). The CDR3 loop reads CASSPDRAPGVGYTF. In nucleotides, the CDR3 is TGTGCCAGTAGTCCGGACAGGGCTCCTGGAGTCGGCTACACCTTC.

For the CDR3, the DNA is TGTGCCAGCAGTGAAGGGGGGCCTGGAAGGGGTGGCTACACCTTC. It encodes CASSEGGPGRGGYTF. The chain combines TRBV6-1 with TRBJ1-2; D may be TRBD1 (6 bases). Germline V gene lookup returns CDR1 MNHNS and CDR2 SASEGT. The CDR3 length is 15 residues. V lost 1 base to trimming and J lost 7 bases, with 16 bases between them.

The chain recombines TRBV6-6 with TRBJ2-2; 12 bases match TRBD1. Germline trimming cut 2 bases from V and 9 bases from J; bases unmatched to any gene: 4. This CDR3 contains 15 residues. Germline CDR1 reads MNHNY; CDR2 reads SVGAGI (reference sequence). CDR3 region: CASSYLGQGARELFF. CDR3 DNA sequence: TGTGCCAGCAGTTACCTGGGACAGGGGGCCCGGGAGCTGTTTTTT.

The V gene is TRBV6-6, the J gene TRBJ2-7; a possible D gene is TRBD1 (6 bases). V lost 2 bases, J lost 3 bases, and 11 bases lay in between. Germline loops: CDR1 MNHNY, CDR2 SVGAGI (reference sequence). The CDR3 loop spans 14 amino acids. In DNA, the CDR3 is TGTGCCAGCAGTTACGGACAGCGATACTACGAGCAGTACTTC. Its protein is CASSYGQRYYEQYF.

The chain carries TRBV5-7 and TRBJ1-2; the D is unclear. TRBV5-7 has ORF status, its function being uncertain. The CDR3 spans 15 residues. Trimming took off 2 bases at V and 4 bases at J, with 15 bases between the two ends. DNA for the CDR3: TGTGCCAGCAGCTTAAGGGCCTCCCCTGGCTATGGCTACACCTTC. This gives the protein CASSLRASPGYGYTF.

The chain carries TRBV5-1 and TRBJ1-1; D perhaps matches TRBD1 (6 bases). The V gene's germline CDR1 is SGHRS and CDR2 YFSETQ. The CDR3 extends over 14 amino acids. Trimming left V 4 bases short and J 0 bases short, with 10 bases between. The CDR3 region is CASSQRDMNTEAFF. The CDR3 nucleotides are TGCGCCAGCAGCCAGCGGGACATGAACACTGAAGCTTTCTTT.

The chain recombines TRBV28 with TRBJ1-2; 9 bases map to TRBD1. Unmatched junction bases numbered 5, after V lost 6 bases and J lost 0 bases. This CDR3 is built from 15 residues. Germline CDR1 reads MDHEN; CDR2 reads SYDVKM. CDR3 region: CASRTNRGPNYGYTF. The CDR3, as DNA: TGTGCCAGCAGGACTAACAGGGGGCCTAACTATGGCTACACCTTC.

V is TRBV27 and J is TRBJ1-1; TRBD1 aligns across 7 bases. The length of the CDR3 is 13 residues. Trimming at V came to 4 bases and at J to 2 bases, leaving 1 base not matched to a gene. Germline V gives CDR1 MNHEY, CDR2 SMNVEV (reference sequence). CDR3 DNA sequence: TGTGCCAGCAGTTGGGACAGAAACACTGAAGCTTTCTTT. The encoded protein is CASSWDRNTEAFF.

The chain is built from TRBV5-4 and TRBJ2-3, with TRBD2 as a possible D gene (6 bases). CDR1 is SGHNT and CDR2 is YYREEE in the germline V gene (reference sequence). The CDR3 is made up of 18 amino acids. V dropped 1 base and J dropped 6 bases, with 24 bases sitting between them. In DNA form, the CDR3 reads TGTGCCAGCAGCTTGCATAAGGGACTCCCCCTCTTCATTGATACGCAGTATTTT. Residues: CASSLHKGLPLFIDTQYF.

The chain recombines TRBV28 with TRBJ2-7; a weak D match, TRBD2 (6 bases). The germline V gene has CDR1 MDHEN and CDR2 SYDVKM. The CDR3 totals 13 residues. V lost 10 bases to trimming and J lost 2 bases, with 15 bases between them. CDR3 amino acids: CATGLAAAYEQYF. CDR3 bases: TGTGCCACCGGTTTAGCGGCAGCCTACGAGCAGTACTTC.

Of note for this clone: The sample carries other DNA sequences with the same CDR3. J is TRBJ2-1 and V is TRBV7-2; D ambiguous. The V gene lost 5 bases and the J gene lost 4 bases, with 3 bases spanning the gap. This CDR3 region has 11 residues. Germline V gene data show CDR1 as SGHTA and CDR2 as FQGNSA. The CDR3 DNA sequence: TGTGCCAGCAGCCCTTACAATGAGCAGTTCTTC. Translation: CASSPYNEQFF.

J is TRBJ1-2 and V is TRBV28, with 7 bases lining up with TRBD1. V was pared by 5 bases and J by 7 bases, with 10 bases of the junction left unmatched. Looked up from germline, CDR1 is MDHEN and CDR2 is SYDVKM. This CDR3 is 14 amino acids long. CDR3 DNA: TGTGCCAGCAGTCGTTCACAGGGGTACGGTGGCTACACCTTC. It yields the protein CASSRSQGYGGYTF.

The V call is TRBV5-6, the J call TRBJ2-5; 9 bases line up with TRBD1. This CDR3 is built from 14 residues. CDR1 SGHDT and CDR2 YYEEEE come from the germline V gene. The J segment lost 5 bases and the V segment lost 4 bases, leaving 6 bases of the junction unmatched. The CDR3 nucleotides read TGTGCCAGCAGCCCACAGGGGGCGTGGGAGACCCAGTACTTC. Translated: CASSPQGAWETQYF.

This rearrangement joins TRBV10-3 to TRBJ1-4; D perhaps matches TRBD1 (6 bases). V lost 6 bases and J 0 bases, leaving 26 bases between the germline ends. This CDR3 comprises 20 residues. Looked up from germline, CDR1 is ENHRY and CDR2 is SYGVKD. CDR3 nucleotides: TGTGCCATCAGCCCGAACCCCCGGGGGCAAGGAGGCCCAACTAATGAAAAACTGTTTTTT. Amino acid sequence: CAISPNPRGQGGPTNEKLFF.

This chain joins TRBV19 and TRBJ1-1; D is unresolved. The germline V gene has CDR1 LNHDA and CDR2 SQIVND (reference sequence). Trimming took 4 bases from V and 3 from J, leaving 15 bases between them. The CDR3 length is 15 residues. CDR3 residues: CASSRRGRGDTEAFF. The CDR3 DNA reads TGTGCCAGTAGTAGAAGAGGTCGGGGAGACACTGAAGCTTTCTTT. Full variable domain (remainder filled in from reference TRBV19 and TRBJ1-1): DGGITQSPKYLFRKEGQNVTLSCEQNLNHDAMYWYRQDPGQGLRLIYYSQIVNDFQKGDIAEGYSVSREKKESFPLTVTSAQKNPTAFYLCASSRRGRGDTEAFFGQGTRLTVV.

This chain connects TRBV12-5 to TRBJ2-1; D may be TRBD2 (6 bases). Germline V gives CDR1 LGHNT, CDR2 FRNRAP. This CDR3 has 14 residues. The ends were cut back, 6 bases at V and 6 bases at J, with 15 bases in the middle. DNA of the CDR3: TGTGCTAGTGGAAGAAGCGGGCGAGGCAATGAGCAGTTCTTC. It encodes CASGRSGRGNEQFF. Using reference TRBV12-5 and TRBJ2-1 for the parts outside the CDR3, the full variable domain is DARVTQTPRHKVTEMGQEVTMRCQPILGHNTVFWYRQTMMQGLELLAYFRNRAPLDDSGMPKDRFSAEMPDATLATLKIQPSEPRDSAVYFCASGRSGRGNEQFFGPGTRLTVL.

V and J are TRBV2 and TRBJ2-1; 11 positions match TRBD2. The CDR3 loop spans 15 amino acids. V shed 4 bases and J 6 bases; nucleotides not matched to a gene: 5. Per germline, CDR1 SNHLY and CDR2 FYNNEI. The CDR3 sequence: CASSVGTSGSNEQFF. The CDR3 nucleotides read TGTGCCAGCAGTGTGGGGACTAGCGGATCCAATGAGCAGTTCTTC.

The chain couples TRBV11-2 to TRBJ2-4; no reliable D call. This CDR3 has 17 amino acids. Per germline, CDR1 SGHAT and CDR2 FQNNGV. Trimming took 2 bases from V and 1 from J, leaving 15 bases between them. The CDR3: CASSLQLGYFAKNIQYF. The CDR3 nucleotides are TGTGCCAGCAGCTTACAACTCGGGTATTTTGCCAAAAACATTCAGTACTTC.

The CDR3 DNA reads as TGTGCCAGCAGCTCCGGACAGTCCTCTGGAAACACCATATATTTT. It yields the protein CASSSGQSSGNTIYF. V and J are TRBV7-8 and TRBJ1-3; weak D call: TRBD1 (6 bases). CDR3 length: 15 amino acids. The germline V gene encodes CDR1 SGHVS and CDR2 FQNEAQ. V was shortened by 4 bases and J by 0 bases, with 10 bases between the two germline ends. The variable domain in full, with the rest retrieved from reference TRBV7-8 and TRBJ1-3, is GAGVSQSPRYKVAKRGQDVALRCDPISGHVSLFWYQQALGQGPEFLTYFQNEAQLDKSGLPSDRFFAERPEGSVSTLKIQRTQQEDSAVYLCASSSGQSSGNTIYFGEGSWLTVV.

The J gene is TRBJ2-1, the V gene TRBV28, with 10 bases lining up with TRBD2. CDR3 length: 17 residues. Germline CDR1 MDHEN, CDR2 SYDVKM. Trimming at V came to 4 bases and at J to 0 bases, leaving 6 bases not matched to a gene. CDR3: CASSSSGSLGSYNEQFF. DNA of the CDR3: TGTGCCAGCAGTTCTAGCGGGAGTTTGGGCTCCTACAATGAGCAGTTCTTC.

The CDR3 region is CASSKYRGGHYGYTF. CDR3 in DNA: TGTGCCAGCAGTAAATACAGGGGTGGGCACTATGGCTACACCTTC. V and J are TRBV6-5 and TRBJ1-2; 7 bases are shared with TRBD1. Trimming took 5 bases from V and 3 from J; bases not matched to a gene: 9. The germline CDR1 and CDR2 sequences are MNHEY and SVGAGI. CDR3 size: 15 residues.